Following are 10 T cell receptor beta chains from one sample sequenced in a study of cytomegalovirus exposure and HLA in healthy donors. The PCR used 60 Vbeta and 13 Jbeta primers. Clones were read by immunoSEQ multiplex PCR, and TCRdb kept only the in-frame ones, dropping some. Of roughly 48,000 clones listed, around 70% are singletons. Material: PBMCs. The source of these receptors is a man aged 18 to 30 in good health and CMV-seronegative.

The V gene is TRBV4-1, the J gene TRBJ1-5, with D maybe TRBD1 (5 bases). The V gene lost 3 bases and the J gene lost 5 bases, with 11 bases spanning the gap. Germline lookup yields CDR1 MGHRA and CDR2 YSYEKL. The CDR3 is 14 residues long. CDR3 in amino acids: CASSHPLQDQPQHF. In nucleotides, the CDR3 is TGCGCCAGCAGCCATCCCTTACAGGATCAGCCCCAGCATTTT.

The chain uses TRBV7-8 and TRBJ2-1; D gene uncertain. CDR3 length equals 16 residues. From germline, CDR1 is SGHVS and CDR2 FQNEAQ. In nucleotides, the CDR3 is TGTGTCCCCTCAGCTATCCCCTCACCCGGGTTTGGGGAGCAGTTCTTC. Protein product: CVPSAIPSPGFGEQFF.

This sequence joins TRBV19 and TRBJ1-2; 7 bases are shared with TRBD1. The germline V gene has CDR1 LNHDA and CDR2 SQIVND (reference sequence). V was clipped by 3 bases and J by 2 bases; unmatched bases: 6. The CDR3 is 15 amino acids. This CDR3 is CASSIRGPVNYGYTF. The CDR3 DNA is TGTGCCAGTAGTATTAGGGGGCCGGTCAACTATGGCTACACCTTC.

This clone has only a few counts. This sequence joins TRBV12-5 and TRBJ1-2; D possibly corresponds to TRBD1 (5 bases). The CDR3 contains 16 residues. Trimming removed 3 bases from V and 2 bases from J, with 16 bases in between. Germline assignment: CDR1 LGHNT and CDR2 FRNRAP. CDR3 DNA sequence: TGTGCTAGTGGTTTCCTCCCCAGGACACTCAACTATGGCTACACCTTC. Protein sequence: CASGFLPRTLNYGYTF.

This clone turned up a few times. The chain combines TRBV4-3 with TRBJ2-3, with 10 bases matching TRBD2. From germline, CDR1 is LGHNA and CDR2 YSLEER. Losses at the gene ends were 0 bases for V and 8 bases for J; bases not matched to a gene: 8. This CDR3 comprises 16 residues. CDR3 coding DNA: TGCGCCAGCAGCCAAGAGGGGGCTAGCGGGAGCGGTACGCAGTATTTT. Translated: CASSQEGASGSGTQYF.

The chain carries TRBV6-6 and TRBJ2-3; TRBD2 matches 11 bases. The CDR3 runs 15 residues. The J segment lost 7 bases and the V segment lost 5 bases, leaving 8 bases of the junction unmatched. Germline CDR1 reads MNHNY; CDR2 reads SVGAGI (reference sequence). CDR3 protein: CASSLLAGVGHTQYF. The CDR3 DNA sequence: TGTGCCAGCAGTCTACTAGCGGGAGTTGGTCATACGCAGTATTTT.

The J gene is TRBJ2-1, the V gene TRBV6-1, with 15 bases fitting TRBD2. Germline trimming cut 6 bases from V and 8 bases from J; bases unmatched to any gene: 5. Per germline, CDR1 MNHNS and CDR2 SASEGT. CDR3 length equals 15 residues. The CDR3 nucleotides are TGTGCCAGCAGCCGAGGACTAGCGGGAGGGGATGAGCAGTTCTTC. Its protein is CASSRGLAGGDEQFF.

V gene TRBV18 combines with J gene TRBJ2-7, with 8 bases identical to TRBD1. After removal of 6 bases from V and 0 bases from J, the junction contained 10 bases not matched to a gene. The length of the CDR3 is 16 residues. Germline lookup yields CDR1 KGHSH and CDR2 LQKENI. CDR3 loop: CASSPAGGVSSYEQYF. CDR3 DNA sequence: TGTGCCAGCTCCCCAGCAGGGGGCGTGAGCTCCTACGAGCAGTACTTC.

This chain joins TRBV6-1 and TRBJ1-4, with D maybe TRBD1 (5 bases). The germline V and J ends were trimmed by 7 bases and 11 bases, with 20 bases remaining between them. Germline loops: CDR1 MNHNS, CDR2 SASEGT. The CDR3 is made up of 14 amino acids. CDR3 sequence reads: CASTSQTRGDKLFF. The CDR3 DNA follows: TGTGCCAGCACCTCGCAGACCCGGGGGGACAAACTGTTTTTT.

With respect to this clone: No DNA is shown, since the ends of the CDR3 on it are uncertain; the CDR3 is the one TCRdb lists. V gene TRBV30 combines with J gene TRBJ2-7; TRBD1, the D gene given by the table, was not confirmed from the DNA. The CDR3 region is 13 residues in length, termini included. Germline values: CDR1 GTSNPN, CDR2 SVGIG (reference sequence). This chain's CDR3 is CAWGPGTGGGWVF.